This TCR beta chain originates from a study of blood T cells in healthy people across ages. Whole-study context: Per two T cells, about one barcoded beta molecule was captured through template switching.

A J-beta primer mix and a sample-barcoded 5' primer were used in a second PCR of roughly 7 to 12 cycles. The template-switch adaptor, which had 12 random nucleotides, put a tag on each cDNA molecule. MiXCR, applied by TCRdb to the 5' RACE reads, yields one record per CDR3 protein. The profile shows 1.5 million to 2 million distinct CDR3 sequences, approximately 40% of them singletons. The V gene end was trimmed by 2 bases and the J gene end by 4 bases; junction bases not matched to a gene: 11. The CDR3 totals 16 residues. Germline V CDR1 and CDR2: DFQATT, SNEGSKA (reference sequence). As concerns this clonotype: The antigen remains undetermined.

Findings and limits, study-wide: Measured against age, TCR beta diversity per million T cells decreased in a roughly linear manner. Long-lived donors exceeded aged donors in naive CD4+ cells and diversity.

The clonotype comes from a human donor in good health. The V and J genes are TRBV20-1 and TRBJ1-2, with TRBD1 matching 9 bases. Sequenced material: blood. The CDR3 region has the DNA TGCAGTGCTAGACCCTCCCCGGGACAGGGACTCTATGGCTACACCTTC. Translating gives CSARPSPGQGLYGYTF.